This T cell receptor (beta chain) was sequenced in a study of cytotoxic CD8 clonotypes in ibrutinib-treated CLL. Study-level information: Complete response was seen in 2 patients and partial in approximately 25; roughly 12 progressed and around 14 stayed remitted after a median roughly 70 months. The study, taken as a whole, reports: Stable or contracted on treatment, public clonotypes were also uncommon. At baseline, clonality was higher than in age-matched healthy donors and correlated with CD8+ counts.

Concerning this clone itself: Its antigen is still unknown.

A 1 in 200,000 to 1 in 1 million T cell depth was the sequencing target. Some clones are missing from TCRdb's copy, which holds only in-frame ones; the method was immunoSEQ multiplex PCR. The profile shows approximately 190,000 clones, roughly 73% of them singletons. V shed 4 bases and J shed 4 bases, with 20 bases lying between them. The germline CDR1 and CDR2 sequences are SGHDT and YYEEEE. This CDR3 region has 16 residues. The source material was PBMCs, sampled after 12 months of ibrutinib treatment. The chain links TRBV5-6 to TRBJ1-2, with D possibly TRBD1 on 6 matching bases. The sequence derives from a human donor with chronic lymphocytic leukemia. CDR3 loop: CASSPGGLTRAYGYTF. The CDR3 nucleotides read TGTGCCAGCAGCCCCGGGGGCCTCACGAGGGCCTATGGCTACACCTTC. The whole variable domain, remainder taken from reference TRBV5-6 and TRBJ1-2, is DAGVTQSPTHLIKTRGQQVTLRCSPKSGHDTVSWYQQALGQGPQFIFQYYEEEERQRGNFPDRFSGHQFPNYSSELNVNALLLGDSALYLCASSPGGLTRAYGYTFGSGTRLTVV.